These 19 T cell receptor beta chains originate from one sample sequenced in a study of OX40 agonist ivuxolimab in advanced cancers. Assay used: immunoSEQ multiplex PCR; TCRdb lists only in-frame clones, some missing. In the table there are some 30,000 clones, 92% of which are singletons. The specimen was CD4+ or CD8+ T cells sorted from blood, collected in a trial of the OX40 agonist ivuxolimab. The receptor source for this set is an adult with an advanced solid tumor such as melanoma, head and neck, liver or kidney cancer.

The chain recombines TRBV7-9 with TRBJ2-5; 9 bases agree with TRBD1. The CDR3 loop spans 14 amino acids. The trim removed 5 bases at V and 4 bases at J, leaving 5 bases unmatched. From germline, CDR1 is SEHNR and CDR2 FQNEAQ (reference sequence). Here the CDR3 reads CASSQQGATETQYF. The CDR3 nucleotides read TGTGCCAGCAGCCAACAGGGGGCAACAGAGACCCAGTACTTC.

This rearrangement joins TRBV27 to TRBJ1-6; D ambiguous. Per the germline V gene, CDR1 is MNHEY and CDR2 is SMNVEV (reference sequence). CDR3 length equals 13 residues. Trimming took off 5 bases at V and 9 bases at J, with 11 bases between the two ends. CDR3 sequence: CASSQDRGSPLHF. CDR3 in DNA: TGTGCCAGCAGTCAGGATCGAGGTTCACCCCTCCACTTT.

The V and J genes are TRBV6-5 and TRBJ2-5; 7 positions agree with TRBD1. After removal of 6 bases from V and 5 bases from J, the junction contained 12 bases not matched to a gene. The CDR3 is made up of 15 amino acids. Germline V CDR1 and CDR2: MNHEY, SVGAGI. The CDR3 coding sequence is TGTGCCAGCAGAACGGGGACAGAAATAGCCGAGACCCAGTACTTC. Its protein product is CASRTGTEIAETQYF.

The chain combines TRBV2 with TRBJ1-2; D not certain. The CDR3 is 16 residues long. V was trimmed by 2 bases and J by 4 bases, leaving 17 bases between them. Germline CDR1 reads SNHLY; CDR2 reads FYNNEI. The DNA for the CDR3 is TGTGCCAGCAGTGAAAAGCGGACTATTGGTGCCTATGGCTACACCTTC. Translated: CASSEKRTIGAYGYTF.

The chain combines TRBV7-2 with TRBJ2-1; 9 bases match TRBD1. The germline CDR1 and CDR2 sequences are SGHTA and FQGNSA. V gave up 5 bases and J gave up 3 bases; unmatched junction bases: 11. CDR3 size: 17 residues. The DNA for the CDR3 is TGTGCCAGCAGCCAACTCGGGACAGGGTCTCACTACAATGAGCAGTTCTTC. The encoded protein is CASSQLGTGSHYNEQFF.

The chain has TRBV19 and TRBJ2-1; tentatively, D is TRBD2 (6 bases). The germline gives CDR1 LNHDA, CDR2 SQIVND (reference sequence). V lost 7 bases to trimming and J lost 3 bases, with 13 bases between them. This CDR3 spans 14 amino acids. For the CDR3, the DNA is TGTGCCAGTAAACTAGCATCTATCTACAATGAGCAGTTCTTC. This gives the protein CASKLASIYNEQFF.

The chain employs TRBV14 and TRBJ1-1, with TRBD1 as a possible D gene (5 bases). The CDR3 contains 13 residues. The germline V gene has CDR1 SGHDN and CDR2 FVKESK. V was clipped by 1 base and J by 6 bases, with 9 bases between them. The CDR3 is CASSQVGGAEAFF. In DNA, the CDR3 is TGTGCCAGCAGCCAAGTTGGGGGGGCTGAAGCTTTCTTT. The full variable domain, rest sourced from reference TRBV14 and TRBJ1-1, is EAGVTQFPSHSVIEKGQTVTLRCDPISGHDNLYWYRRVMGKEIKFLLHFVKESKQDESGMPNNRFLAERTGGTYSTLKVQPAELEDSGVYFCASSQVGGAEAFFGQGTRLTVV.

This clone appeared once. V and J are TRBV7-3 and TRBJ2-3; 9 bases are a match to TRBD1. This CDR3 spans 15 amino acids. Germline assignment: CDR1 SGHTA and CDR2 FQGTGA. With V trimmed by 4 bases and J by 2 bases, 4 bases remained unmatched. Here the CDR3 DNA reads TGTGCCAGCAGCTCTACAGGGGGCCCCACAGATACGCAGTATTTT. This encodes CASSSTGGPTDTQYF.

This clone was recorded once. The J gene is TRBJ2-3, the V gene TRBV9; no reliable D call. Germline V lookup: CDR1 SGDLS, CDR2 YYNGEE. The V end lost 4 bases, the J end lost 4 bases, and 13 bases lay between the germline ends. The CDR3 runs 14 residues. The CDR3 DNA reads as TGTGCCAGCAGCTCCTCCTTGGAGCCAGATACGCAGTATTTT. Translation gives CASSSSLEPDTQYF.

The gene calls are TRBV6-5 and TRBJ2-7; D unclear. Germline values: CDR1 MNHEY, CDR2 SVGAGI. V dropped 5 bases and J dropped 3 bases, with 5 bases sitting between them. The CDR3 has 11 amino acids. CDR3 protein: CASSDNYEQYF. The CDR3 DNA sequence: TGTGCCAGCAGTGACAACTACGAGCAGTACTTC.

The V call is TRBV30, the J call TRBJ2-7, with 8 bases identical to TRBD2. There are 13 residues in the CDR3. Germline CDR1 and CDR2: GTSNPN and SVGIG (reference sequence). J gave up 4 bases and V 8 bases, and 10 bases lay outside the gene matches. The CDR3 sequence: CALGREVYYEQYF. CDR3 nucleotides: TGTGCCCTGGGGCGGGAGGTTTATTACGAGCAGTACTTC.

As to this clone: The identical CDR3 is also encoded by other nucleotide sequences in the sample. This chain uses TRBV5-1 with TRBJ2-3, with 10 bases lining up with TRBD2. The germline V gene encodes CDR1 SGHRS and CDR2 YFSETQ. The CDR3 length is 16 residues. V dropped 5 bases and J dropped 5; count of bases not matched to a gene: 11. DNA for the CDR3: TGCGCCAGCAGGGAGAGCGGGAGGGCCGCCGGAGATACGCAGTATTTT. This gives the protein CASRESGRAAGDTQYF.

The chain is built from TRBV6-6 and TRBJ1-4; 8 bases are a match to TRBD1. The V gene's germline CDR1 is MNHNY and CDR2 SVGAGI (reference sequence). This CDR3 region has 14 residues. Trimming took 2 bases from V and 6 from J; bases not matched to a gene: 2. For the CDR3, the DNA is TGTGCCAGCAGTTACAGACAGGGGTATGAAAAACTGTTTTTT. Protein product: CASSYRQGYEKLFF.

V usage is TRBV9 and J usage is TRBJ1-2; 7 bases match TRBD1. The CDR3 has 15 amino acids. Germline V gene sequence: CDR1 SGDLS, CDR2 YYNGEE. With V trimmed by 3 bases and J by 3 bases, 8 bases remained unmatched. In nucleotides, the CDR3 is TGTGCCAGCAGCGGGCCCCGGGACAGATACTATGGCTACACCTTC. It specifies CASSGPRDRYYGYTF. Full variable domain (outside the CDR3, taken from reference TRBV9 and TRBJ1-2): DSGVTQTPKHLITATGQRVTLRCSPRSGDLSVYWYQQSLDQGLQFLIQYYNGEERAKGNILERFSAQQFPDLHSELNLSSLELGDSALYFCASSGPRDRYYGYTFGSGTRLTVV.

V and J are TRBV9 and TRBJ2-3; 9 nucleotides align to TRBD2. Trimming took 0 bases from V and 2 from J; bases not matched to a gene: 4. CDR1 and CDR2 (germline): SGDLS, YYNGEE. The CDR3 is made up of 16 amino acids. The CDR3, as DNA: TGTGCCAGCAGCGTAGTAGCGGGGGCCATCACAGATACGCAGTATTTT. The encoded protein is CASSVVAGAITDTQYF.

This chain links TRBV11-2 with TRBJ2-6; D may be TRBD2 (5 bases). The CDR3 consists of 19 residues. Germline CDR1 SGHAT, CDR2 FQNNGV. Between the trimmed V and J ends, which lost 1 base and 0 bases, there was a span of 16 bases. In DNA, the CDR3 is TGTGCCAGCAGCTTAGTTACTGGAGGACCAAACTCTGGGGCCAACGTCCTGACTTTC. Protein product: CASSLVTGGPNSGANVLTF.

This chain connects TRBV20-1 to TRBJ1-2; D remains ambiguous. Per the germline V gene, CDR1 is DFQATT and CDR2 is SNEGSKA (reference sequence). Trimming took off 5 bases at V and 1 base at J, with 5 bases between the two ends. This CDR3 spans 11 amino acids. The CDR3 DNA follows: TGCAGTGCTGAGGATAACTATGGCTACACCTTC. This encodes CSAEDNYGYTF.

The chain joins TRBV5-6 to TRBJ2-5; D is uncertain. CDR1 and CDR2 from the germline V gene are SGHDT and YYEEEE. CDR3 length equals 13 residues. Trimming removed 4 bases from V and 3 bases from J, with 10 bases in between. CDR3 nucleotides: TGTGCCAGCAGCACTACTACAGAAGAGACCCAGTACTTC. Translating it yields CASSTTTEETQYF.

CDR3 bases: TGTGCCAGCAGTGACCCCGCCGGGACAGGGAATTCACCCCTCCACTTT. Its translation is CASSDPAGTGNSPLHF. The rearrangement joins TRBV2 to TRBJ1-6, with TRBD1 matching 9 bases. The germline CDR1 and CDR2 sequences are SNHLY and FYNNEI. Trimming took 3 bases from V and 7 from J; bases not matched to a gene: 7. The CDR3 has 16 amino acids. The variable domain in full, completed from reference TRBV2 and TRBJ1-6, reads EPEVTQTPSHQVTQMGQEVILRCVPISNHLYFYWYRQILGQKVEFLVSFYNNEISEKSEIFDDQFSVERPDGSNFTLKIRSTKLEDSAMYFCASSDPAGTGNSPLHFGNGTRLTVT.